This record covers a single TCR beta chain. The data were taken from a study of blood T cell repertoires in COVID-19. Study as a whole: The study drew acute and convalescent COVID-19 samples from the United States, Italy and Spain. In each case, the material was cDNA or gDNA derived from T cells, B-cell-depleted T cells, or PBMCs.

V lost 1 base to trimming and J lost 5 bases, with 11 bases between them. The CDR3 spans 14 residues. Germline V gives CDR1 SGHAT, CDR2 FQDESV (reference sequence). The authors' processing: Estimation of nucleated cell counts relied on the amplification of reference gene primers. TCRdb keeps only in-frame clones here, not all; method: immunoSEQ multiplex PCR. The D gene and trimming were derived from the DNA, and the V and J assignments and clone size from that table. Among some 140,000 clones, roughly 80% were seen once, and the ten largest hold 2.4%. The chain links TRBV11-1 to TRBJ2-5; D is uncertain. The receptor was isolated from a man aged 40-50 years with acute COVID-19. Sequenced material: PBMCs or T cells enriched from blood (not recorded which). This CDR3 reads CASSLVVMSETQYF. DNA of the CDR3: TGTGCCAGCAGCTTAGTAGTGATGTCCGAGACCCAGTACTTC.